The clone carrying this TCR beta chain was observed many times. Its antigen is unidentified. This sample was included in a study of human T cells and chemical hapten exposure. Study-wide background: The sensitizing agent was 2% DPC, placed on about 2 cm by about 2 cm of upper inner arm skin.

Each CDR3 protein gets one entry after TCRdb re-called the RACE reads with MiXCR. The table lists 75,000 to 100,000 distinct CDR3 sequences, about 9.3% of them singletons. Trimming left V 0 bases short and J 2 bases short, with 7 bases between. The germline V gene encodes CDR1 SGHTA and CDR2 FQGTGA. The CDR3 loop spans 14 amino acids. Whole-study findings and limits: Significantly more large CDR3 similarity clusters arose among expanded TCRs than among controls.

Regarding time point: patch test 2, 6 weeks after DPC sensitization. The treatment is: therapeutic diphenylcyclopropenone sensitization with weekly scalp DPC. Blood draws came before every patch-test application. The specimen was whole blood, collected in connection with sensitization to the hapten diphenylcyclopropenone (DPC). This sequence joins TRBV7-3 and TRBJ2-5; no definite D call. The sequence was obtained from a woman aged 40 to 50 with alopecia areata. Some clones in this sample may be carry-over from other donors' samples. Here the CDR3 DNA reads TGTGCCAGCAGCTTAACTCCTAGTCAAGAGACCCAGTACTTC. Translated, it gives CASSLTPSQETQYF.